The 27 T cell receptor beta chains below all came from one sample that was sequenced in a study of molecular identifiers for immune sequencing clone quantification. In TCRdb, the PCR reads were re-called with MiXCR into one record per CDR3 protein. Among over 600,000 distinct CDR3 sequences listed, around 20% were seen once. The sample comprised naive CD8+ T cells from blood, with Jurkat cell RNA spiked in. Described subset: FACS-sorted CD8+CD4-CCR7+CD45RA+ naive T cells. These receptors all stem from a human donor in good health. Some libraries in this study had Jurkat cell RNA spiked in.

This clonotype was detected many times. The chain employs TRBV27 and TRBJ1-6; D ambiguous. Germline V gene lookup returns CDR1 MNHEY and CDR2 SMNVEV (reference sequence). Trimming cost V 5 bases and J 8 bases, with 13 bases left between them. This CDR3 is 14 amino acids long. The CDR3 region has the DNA TGTGCCAGCAGTCCCTCTGGTTGGCATTCACCCCTCCACTTT. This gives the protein CASSPSGWHSPLHF.

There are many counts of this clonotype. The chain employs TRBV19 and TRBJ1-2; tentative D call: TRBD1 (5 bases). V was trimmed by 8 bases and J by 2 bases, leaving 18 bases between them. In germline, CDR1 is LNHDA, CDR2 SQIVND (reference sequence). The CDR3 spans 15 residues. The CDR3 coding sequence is TGTGCCAGTGCCAAAGAGACAGTCCTAAACTATGGCTACACCTTC. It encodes CASAKETVLNYGYTF.

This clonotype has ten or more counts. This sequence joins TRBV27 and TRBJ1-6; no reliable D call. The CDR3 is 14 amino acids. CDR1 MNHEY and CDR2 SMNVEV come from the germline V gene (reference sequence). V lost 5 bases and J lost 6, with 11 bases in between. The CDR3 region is CASSTRGINSPLHF. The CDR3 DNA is TGTGCCAGCAGTACCCGCGGGATTAATTCACCCCTCCACTTT.

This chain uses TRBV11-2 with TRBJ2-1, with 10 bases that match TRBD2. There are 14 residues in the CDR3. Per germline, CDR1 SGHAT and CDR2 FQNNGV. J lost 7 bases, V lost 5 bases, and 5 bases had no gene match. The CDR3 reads CASSPSGGENEQFF. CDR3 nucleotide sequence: TGTGCCAGCAGCCCGAGCGGGGGGGAGAATGAGCAGTTCTTC. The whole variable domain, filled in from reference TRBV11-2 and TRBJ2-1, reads EAGVAQSPRYKIIEKRQSVAFWCNPISGHATLYWYQQILGQGPKLLIQFQNNGVVDDSQLPKDRFSAERLKGVDSTLKIQPAKLEDSAVYLCASSPSGGENEQFFGPGTRLTVL.

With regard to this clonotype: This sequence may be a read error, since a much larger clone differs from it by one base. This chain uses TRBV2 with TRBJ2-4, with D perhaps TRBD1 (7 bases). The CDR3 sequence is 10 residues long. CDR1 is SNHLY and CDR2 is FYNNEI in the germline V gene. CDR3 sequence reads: CAGRNRGLYF. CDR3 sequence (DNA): TGTGCCGGCAGAAACAGGGGACTGTACTTC.

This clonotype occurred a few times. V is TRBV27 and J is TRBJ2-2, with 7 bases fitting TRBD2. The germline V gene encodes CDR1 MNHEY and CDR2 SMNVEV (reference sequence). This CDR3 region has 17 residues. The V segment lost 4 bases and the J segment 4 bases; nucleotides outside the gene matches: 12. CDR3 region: CASSWSSGLAATGELFF. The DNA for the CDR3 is TGTGCCAGCAGTTGGTCATCAGGGCTAGCGGCCACCGGGGAGCTGTTTTTT.

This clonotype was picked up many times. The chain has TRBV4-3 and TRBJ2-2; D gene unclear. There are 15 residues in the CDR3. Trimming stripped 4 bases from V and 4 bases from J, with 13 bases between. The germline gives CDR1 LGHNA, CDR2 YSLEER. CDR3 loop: CASSPDGPGTGELFF. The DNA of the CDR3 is TGCGCCAGCAGCCCAGATGGGCCCGGCACCGGGGAGCTGTTTTTT.

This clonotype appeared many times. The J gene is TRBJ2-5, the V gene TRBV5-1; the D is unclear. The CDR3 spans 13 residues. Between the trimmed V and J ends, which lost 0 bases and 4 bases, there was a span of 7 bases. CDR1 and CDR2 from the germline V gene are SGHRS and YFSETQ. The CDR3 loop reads CASSLEWGETQYF. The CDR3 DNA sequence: TGCGCCAGCAGCTTGGAGTGGGGAGAGACCCAGTACTTC.

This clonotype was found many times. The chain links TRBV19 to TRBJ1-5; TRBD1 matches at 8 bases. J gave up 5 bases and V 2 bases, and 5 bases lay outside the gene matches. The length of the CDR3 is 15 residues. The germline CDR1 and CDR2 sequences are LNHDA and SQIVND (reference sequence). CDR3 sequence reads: CASSISGGIYQPQHF. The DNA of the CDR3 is TGTGCCAGTAGTATATCAGGGGGCATATATCAGCCCCAGCATTTT. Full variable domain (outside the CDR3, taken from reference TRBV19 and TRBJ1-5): DGGITQSPKYLFRKEGQNVTLSCEQNLNHDAMYWYRQDPGQGLRLIYYSQIVNDFQKGDIAEGYSVSREKKESFPLTVTSAQKNPTAFYLCASSISGGIYQPQHFGDGTRLSIL.

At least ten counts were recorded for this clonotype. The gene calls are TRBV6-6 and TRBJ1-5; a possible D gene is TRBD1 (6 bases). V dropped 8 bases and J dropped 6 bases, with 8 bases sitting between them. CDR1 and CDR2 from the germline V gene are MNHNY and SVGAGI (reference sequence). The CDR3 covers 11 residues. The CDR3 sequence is CASGRGQPQHF. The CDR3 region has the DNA TGTGCCAGCGGCAGGGGTCAGCCCCAGCATTTT.

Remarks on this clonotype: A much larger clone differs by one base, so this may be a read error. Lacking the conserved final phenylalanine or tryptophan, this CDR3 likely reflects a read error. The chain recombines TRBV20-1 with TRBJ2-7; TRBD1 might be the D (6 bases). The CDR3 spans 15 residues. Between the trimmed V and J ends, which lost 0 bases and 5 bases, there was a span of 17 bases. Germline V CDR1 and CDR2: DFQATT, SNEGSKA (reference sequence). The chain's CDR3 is CSARDSGRGSHEQYL. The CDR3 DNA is TGCAGTGCTAGAGATTCTGGCAGGGGATCTCACGAGCAGTACCTC.

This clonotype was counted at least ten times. CDR3 loop: CSVDEPAEAFF. The DNA of the CDR3 is TGCAGCGTTGACGAGCCAGCTGAAGCTTTCTTT. The rearrangement uses TRBV29-1 and TRBJ1-1; D gene unclear. Deletions cut 3 bases from V and 6 bases from J, with 8 bases between. This CDR3 is 11 amino acids long. The V gene's germline CDR1 is SQVTM and CDR2 ANQGSEA. Using reference TRBV29-1 and TRBJ1-1 for the parts outside the CDR3, the full variable domain is SAVISQKPSRDICQRGTSLTIQCQVDSQVTMMFWYRQQPGQSLTLIATANQGSEATYESGFVIDKFPISRPNLTFSTLTVSNMSPEDSSIYLCSVDEPAEAFFGQGTRLTVV.

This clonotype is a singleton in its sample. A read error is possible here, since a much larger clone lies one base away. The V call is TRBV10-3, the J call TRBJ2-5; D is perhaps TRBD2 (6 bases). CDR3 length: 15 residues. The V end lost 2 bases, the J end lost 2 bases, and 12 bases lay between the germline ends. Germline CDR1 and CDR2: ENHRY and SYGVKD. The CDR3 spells CAISEPGSGQETQYF. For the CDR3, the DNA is TGTGCCATCAGTGAGCCAGGTAGCGGACAAGAGACCCAGTACTTC.

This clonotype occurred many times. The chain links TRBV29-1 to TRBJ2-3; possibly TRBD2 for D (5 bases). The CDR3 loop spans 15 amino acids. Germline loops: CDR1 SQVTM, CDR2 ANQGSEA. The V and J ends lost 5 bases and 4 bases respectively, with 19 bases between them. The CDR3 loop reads CSVLGDRGSADTQYF. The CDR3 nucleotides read TGCAGCGTTCTCGGGGATCGAGGGAGCGCAGATACGCAGTATTTT.

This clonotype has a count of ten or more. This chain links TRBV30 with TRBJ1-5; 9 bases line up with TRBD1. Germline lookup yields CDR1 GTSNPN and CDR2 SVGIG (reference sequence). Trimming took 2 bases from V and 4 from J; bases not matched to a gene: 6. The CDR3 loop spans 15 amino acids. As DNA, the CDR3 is TGTGCCTGGAGTTCGGGGACAGGGATGAATCAGCCCCAGCATTTT. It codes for CAWSSGTGMNQPQHF.

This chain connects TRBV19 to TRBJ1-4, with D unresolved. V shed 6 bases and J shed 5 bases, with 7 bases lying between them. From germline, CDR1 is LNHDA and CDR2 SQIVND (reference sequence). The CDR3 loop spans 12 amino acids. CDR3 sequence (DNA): TGTGCCAGTAGATCCGGGAATGAAAAACTGTTTTTT. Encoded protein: CASRSGNEKLFF.

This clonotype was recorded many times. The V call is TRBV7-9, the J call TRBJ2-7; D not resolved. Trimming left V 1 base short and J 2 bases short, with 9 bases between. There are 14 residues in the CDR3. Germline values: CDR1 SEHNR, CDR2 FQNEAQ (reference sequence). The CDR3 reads CASSLDEFAYEQYF. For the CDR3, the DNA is TGTGCCAGCAGCTTAGACGAATTCGCCTACGAGCAGTACTTC.

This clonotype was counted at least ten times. The CDR3 DNA sequence: TGTGCCAGCAGCGGAGGTTCCGGCAATCAGCCCCAGCATTTT. This codes for CASSGGSGNQPQHF. The chain is built from TRBV12-3 or TRBV12-4 and TRBJ1-5; no reliable D call. V gave up 6 bases and J gave up 2 bases, with 11 bases separating them. CDR3 length equals 14 residues.

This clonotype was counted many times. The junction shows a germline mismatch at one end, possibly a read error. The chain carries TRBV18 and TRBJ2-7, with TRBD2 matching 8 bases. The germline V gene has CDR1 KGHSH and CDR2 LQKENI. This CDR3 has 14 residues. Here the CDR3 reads CASSPPTSLAVPLF. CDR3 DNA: TGTGCCAGCTCACCTCCGACCTCACTAGCGGTCCCGCTCTTC.

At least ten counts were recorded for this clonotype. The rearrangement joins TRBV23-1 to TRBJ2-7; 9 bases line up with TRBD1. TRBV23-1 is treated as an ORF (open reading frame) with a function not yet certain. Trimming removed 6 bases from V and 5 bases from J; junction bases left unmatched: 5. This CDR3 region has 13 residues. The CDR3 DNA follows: TGCGCCAGCAGCCCAGGGACAGGGCACGAGCAGTACTTC. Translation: CASSPGTGHEQYF.

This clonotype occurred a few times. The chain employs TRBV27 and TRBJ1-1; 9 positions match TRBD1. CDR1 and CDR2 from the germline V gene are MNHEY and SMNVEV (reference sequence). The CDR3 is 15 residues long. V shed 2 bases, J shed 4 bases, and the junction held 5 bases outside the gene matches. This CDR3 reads CASSLRTGESTEAFF. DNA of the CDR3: TGTGCCAGCAGTTTAAGGACAGGGGAAAGCACTGAAGCTTTCTTT.

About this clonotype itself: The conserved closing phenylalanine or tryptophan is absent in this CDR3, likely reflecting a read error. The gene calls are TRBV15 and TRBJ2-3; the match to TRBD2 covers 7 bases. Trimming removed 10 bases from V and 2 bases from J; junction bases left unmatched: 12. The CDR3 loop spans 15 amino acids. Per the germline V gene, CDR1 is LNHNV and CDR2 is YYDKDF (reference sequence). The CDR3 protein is CASRPAGRSTDTQYY. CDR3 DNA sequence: TGTGCCAGTCGCCCAGCGGGACGATCCACAGATACGCAGTATTAT.

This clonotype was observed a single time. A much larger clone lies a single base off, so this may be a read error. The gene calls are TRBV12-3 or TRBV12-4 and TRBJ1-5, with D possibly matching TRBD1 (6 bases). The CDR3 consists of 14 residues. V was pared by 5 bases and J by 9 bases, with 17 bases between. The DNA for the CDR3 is TGTGCCAGCAGTAGGAGGACAGCCCGGCGGCCCCAGCATTTT. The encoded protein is CASSRRTARRPQHF.

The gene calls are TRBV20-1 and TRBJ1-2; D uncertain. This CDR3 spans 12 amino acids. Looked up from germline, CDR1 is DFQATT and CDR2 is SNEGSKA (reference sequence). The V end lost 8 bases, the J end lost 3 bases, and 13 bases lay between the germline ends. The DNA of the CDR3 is TGCAGTACCCAATCCATATACTATGGCTACACCTTC. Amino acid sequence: CSTQSIYYGYTF.

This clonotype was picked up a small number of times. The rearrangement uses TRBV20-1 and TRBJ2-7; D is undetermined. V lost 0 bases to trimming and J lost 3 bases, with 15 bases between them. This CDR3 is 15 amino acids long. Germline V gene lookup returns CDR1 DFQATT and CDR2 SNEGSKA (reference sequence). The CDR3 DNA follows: TGCAGTGCTAGAGATCCCAACCAGCCCTACTACGAGCAGTACTTC. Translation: CSARDPNQPYYEQYF.

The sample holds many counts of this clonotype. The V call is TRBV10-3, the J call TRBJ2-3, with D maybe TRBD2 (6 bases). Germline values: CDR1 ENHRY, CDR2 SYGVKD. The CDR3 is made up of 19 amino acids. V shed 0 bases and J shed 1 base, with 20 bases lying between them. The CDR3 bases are TGTGCCATCAGTGAGTCGTTGAATCAGGGACTTCGACGCACAGATACGCAGTATTTT. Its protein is CAISESLNQGLRRTDTQYF.

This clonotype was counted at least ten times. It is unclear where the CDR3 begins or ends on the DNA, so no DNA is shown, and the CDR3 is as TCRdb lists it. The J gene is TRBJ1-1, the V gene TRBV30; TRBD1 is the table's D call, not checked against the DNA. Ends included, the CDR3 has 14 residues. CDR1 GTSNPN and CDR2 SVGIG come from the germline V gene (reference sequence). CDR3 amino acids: CAWSVRFGGTEAFF.